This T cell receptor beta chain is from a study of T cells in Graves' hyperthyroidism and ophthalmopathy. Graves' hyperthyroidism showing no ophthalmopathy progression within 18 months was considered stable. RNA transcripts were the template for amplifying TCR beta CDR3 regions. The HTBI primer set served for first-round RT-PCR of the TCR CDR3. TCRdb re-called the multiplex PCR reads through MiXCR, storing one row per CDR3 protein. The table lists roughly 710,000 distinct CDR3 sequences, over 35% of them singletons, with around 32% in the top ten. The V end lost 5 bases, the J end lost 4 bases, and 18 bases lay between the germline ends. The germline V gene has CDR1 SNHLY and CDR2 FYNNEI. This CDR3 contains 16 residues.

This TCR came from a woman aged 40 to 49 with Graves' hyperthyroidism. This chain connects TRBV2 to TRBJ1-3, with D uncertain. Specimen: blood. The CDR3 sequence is CASSFGLEEGGNTIYF. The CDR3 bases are TGTGCCAGCAGTTTCGGCCTGGAGGAGGGCGGAAACACCATATATTTT. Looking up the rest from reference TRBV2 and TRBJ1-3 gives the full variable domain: EPEVTQTPSHQVTQMGQEVILRCVPISNHLYFYWYRQILGQKVEFLVSFYNNEISEKSEIFDDQFSVERPDGSNFTLKIRSTKLEDSAMYFCASSFGLEEGGNTIYFGEGSWLTVV.